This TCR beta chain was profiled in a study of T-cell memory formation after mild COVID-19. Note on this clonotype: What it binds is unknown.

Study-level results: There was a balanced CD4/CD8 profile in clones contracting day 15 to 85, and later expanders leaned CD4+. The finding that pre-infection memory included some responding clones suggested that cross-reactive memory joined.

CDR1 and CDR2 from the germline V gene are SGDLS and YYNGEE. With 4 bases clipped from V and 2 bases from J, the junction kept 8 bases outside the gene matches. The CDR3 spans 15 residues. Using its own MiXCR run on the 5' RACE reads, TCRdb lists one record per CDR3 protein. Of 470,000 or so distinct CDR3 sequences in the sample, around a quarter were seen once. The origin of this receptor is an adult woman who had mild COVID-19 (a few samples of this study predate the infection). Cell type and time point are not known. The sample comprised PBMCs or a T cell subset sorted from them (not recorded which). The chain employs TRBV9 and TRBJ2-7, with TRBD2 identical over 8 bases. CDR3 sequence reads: CASSIDVAGTYEQYF. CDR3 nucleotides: TGTGCCAGCAGCATCGATGTAGCGGGGACCTACGAGCAGTACTTC.